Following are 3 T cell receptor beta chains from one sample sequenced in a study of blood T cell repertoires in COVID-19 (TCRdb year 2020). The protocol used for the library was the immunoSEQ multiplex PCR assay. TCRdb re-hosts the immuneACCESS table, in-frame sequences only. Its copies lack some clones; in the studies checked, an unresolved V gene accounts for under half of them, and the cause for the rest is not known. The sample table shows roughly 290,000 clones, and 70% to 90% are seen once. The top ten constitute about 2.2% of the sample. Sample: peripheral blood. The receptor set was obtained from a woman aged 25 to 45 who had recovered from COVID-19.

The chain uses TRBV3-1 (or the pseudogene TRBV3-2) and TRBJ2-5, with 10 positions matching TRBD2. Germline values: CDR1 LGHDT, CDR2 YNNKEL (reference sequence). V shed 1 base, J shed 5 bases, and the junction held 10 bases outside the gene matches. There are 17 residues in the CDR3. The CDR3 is CASSQGTSGGSLETQYF. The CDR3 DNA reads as TGTGCCAGCAGCCAAGGGACTAGCGGAGGGTCCCTGGAGACCCAGTACTTC.

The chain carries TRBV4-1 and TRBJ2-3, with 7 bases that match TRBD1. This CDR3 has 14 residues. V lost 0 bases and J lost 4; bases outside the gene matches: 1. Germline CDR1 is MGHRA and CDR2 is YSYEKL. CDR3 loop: CASSQDQGADTQYF. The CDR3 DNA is TGCGCCAGCAGCCAAGATCAGGGGGCAGATACGCAGTATTTT.

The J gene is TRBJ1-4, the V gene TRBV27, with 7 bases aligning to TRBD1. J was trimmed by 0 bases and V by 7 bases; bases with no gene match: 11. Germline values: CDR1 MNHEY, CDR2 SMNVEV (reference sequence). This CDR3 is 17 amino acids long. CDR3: CASTSAGTDATNEKLFF. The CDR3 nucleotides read TGTGCCAGCACATCAGCCGGGACAGACGCAACTAATGAAAAACTGTTTTTT.